The clone carrying this T cell receptor beta chain has more than one count but fewer than ten. The CDR3 has 13 residues. J was trimmed by 9 bases and V by 5 bases; bases with no gene match: 6. Germline V lookup: CDR1 MNHEY, CDR2 SVGEGT. Construction of the TCRbeta library involved unique molecular identifiers. In TCRdb, the PCR reads were re-called with MiXCR into one record per CDR3 protein. Altogether about 400,000 distinct CDR3 sequences are present, less than 15% being singletons, with the ten largest covering about 4%. This entry is derived from a study of T-cell reconstitution after alpha-beta-depleted transplantation in children.

This sequence originates from a human donor who donated a stem cell graft to a child with Fanconi anemia. The chain employs TRBV6-2 or TRBV6-3 and TRBJ2-1; TRBD2 matches 8 bases. The input for sequencing was PBMCs, taken from the stem cell graft. CDR3 in amino acids: CASSLVAGPEQFF. For the CDR3, the DNA is TGTGCCAGCAGTCTTGTAGCGGGGCCTGAGCAGTTCTTC.